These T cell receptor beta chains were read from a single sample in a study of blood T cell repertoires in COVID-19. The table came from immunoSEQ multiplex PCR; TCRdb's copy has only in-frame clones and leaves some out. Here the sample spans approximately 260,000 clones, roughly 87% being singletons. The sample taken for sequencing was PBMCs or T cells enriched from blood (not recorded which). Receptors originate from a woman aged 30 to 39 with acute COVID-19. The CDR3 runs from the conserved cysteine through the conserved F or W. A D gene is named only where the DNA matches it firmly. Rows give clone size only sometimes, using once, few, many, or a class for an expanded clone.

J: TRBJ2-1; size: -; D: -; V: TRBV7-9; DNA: TGTGCCAGCAGCTTAGTTACTCGATCCTACAATGAGCAGTTCTTC; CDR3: CASSLVTRSYNEQFF
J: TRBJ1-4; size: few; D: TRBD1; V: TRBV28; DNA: TGTGCCAGCAGCGTACAGGGGACTAATGAAAAACTGTTTTTT; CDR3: CASSVQGTNEKLFF
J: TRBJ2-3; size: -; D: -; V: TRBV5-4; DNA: TGTGCCAGCAGCCCCGGACAGACAAGCACAGATACGCAGTATTTT; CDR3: CASSPGQTSTDTQYF
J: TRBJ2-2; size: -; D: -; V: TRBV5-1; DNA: TGCGCCAGCAGCTTAAACTTCCCAGGCACCGGGGAGCTGTTTTTT; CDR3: CASSLNFPGTGELFF
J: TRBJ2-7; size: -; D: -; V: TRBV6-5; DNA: TGTGCCAGCAGGAGGTCGAACGAGCAGTACTTC; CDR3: CASRRSNEQYF
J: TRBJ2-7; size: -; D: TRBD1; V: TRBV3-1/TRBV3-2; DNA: TGTGCCAGCAGCCCAGGGACAGGGGGCGCCGAGCAGTACTTC; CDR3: CASSPGTGGAEQYF
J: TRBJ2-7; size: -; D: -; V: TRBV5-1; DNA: TGCGCCAGCACCATCCTAAGAGGCGAGCAGTACTTC; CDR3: CASTILRGEQYF
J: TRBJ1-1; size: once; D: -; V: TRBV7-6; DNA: TGTGCCAGCAGCACGAAACAGGGAGACGCTGAAGCTTTCTTT; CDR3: CASSTKQGDAEAFF
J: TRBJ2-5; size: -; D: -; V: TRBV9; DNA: TGTGCCAGCAGCGTAGGGGGCGGGAAACTAGGGACCCAGTACTTC; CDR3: CASSVGGGKLGTQYF
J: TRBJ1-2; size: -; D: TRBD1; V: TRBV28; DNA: TGTGCCAGCAGTTTCGTAGTACAGGGGAGTTATGGCTACACCTTC; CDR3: CASSFVVQGSYGYTF
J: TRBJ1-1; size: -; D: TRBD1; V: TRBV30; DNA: TGTGCCTGGACCCCCATCAGGGGGCAGAGCACTGAAGCTTTCTTT; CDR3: CAWTPIRGQSTEAFF
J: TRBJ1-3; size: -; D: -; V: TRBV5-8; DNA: TGTGCCAGCAGCTCCTATCGACTGATCTCTGGAAACACCATATATTTT; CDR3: CASSSYRLISGNTIYF
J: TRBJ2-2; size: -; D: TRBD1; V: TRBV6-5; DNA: TGTGCCAGCGAGCGGACAGGGAACACCGGGGAGCTGTTTTTT; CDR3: CASERTGNTGELFF
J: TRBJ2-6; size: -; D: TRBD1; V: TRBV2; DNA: TGTGCCAGTACGGACAGGGGCGCTTTGGGTGGGGCCAACGTCCTGACTTTC; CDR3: CASTDRGALGGANVLTF
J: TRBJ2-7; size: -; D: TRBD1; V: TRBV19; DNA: TGTGCCAGTAGTATTTTATACCGGACAGGGGTCTACCACGAGCAGTACTTC; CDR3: CASSILYRTGVYHEQYF
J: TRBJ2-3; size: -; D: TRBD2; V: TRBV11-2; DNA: TGTGCCAGCAGCTCACGGCCCCGGGTAGCGGGAAGTCACGCAGATACGCAGTATTTT; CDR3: CASSSRPRVAGSHADTQYF
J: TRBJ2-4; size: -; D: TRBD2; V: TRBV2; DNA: TGTGCCAGCAGTGGGACTAGCCCGGCGGGGGCCAAAAACATTCAGTACTTC; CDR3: CASSGTSPAGAKNIQYF
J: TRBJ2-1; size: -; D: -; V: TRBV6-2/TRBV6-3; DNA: TGTGCCAGCAGTTCTGACTATGAGCAGTTCTTC; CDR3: CASSSDYEQFF
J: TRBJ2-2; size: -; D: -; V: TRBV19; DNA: TGTGCCAGTACCCACGGGGCAGGGGCTTCCGGGGAGCTGTTTTTT; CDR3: CASTHGAGASGELFF
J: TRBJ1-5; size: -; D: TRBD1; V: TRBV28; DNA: TGTGCCAGCTATCGGACAGGGTTTTTGGGCAATCAGCCCCAGCATTTT; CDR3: CASYRTGFLGNQPQHF
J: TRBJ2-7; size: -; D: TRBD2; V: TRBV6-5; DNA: TGTGCCAGCAGTTCGTTAGCGGGGGGCCTCTACGAGCAGTACTTC; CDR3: CASSSLAGGLYEQYF
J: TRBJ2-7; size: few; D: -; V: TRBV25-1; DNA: TGTGCCAGCACCGAGACAGTACGCCCTATGGAGCAGTACTTC; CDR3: CASTETVRPMEQYF
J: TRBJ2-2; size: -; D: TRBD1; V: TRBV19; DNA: TGTGCCAGCAATCCCGGGACAGGGATCAACACCGGGGAGCTGTTTTTT; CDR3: CASNPGTGINTGELFF
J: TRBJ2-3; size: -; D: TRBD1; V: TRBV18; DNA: TGTGCCAGCTCATCTGACAGGGGGGATACGCAGTATTTT; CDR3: CASSSDRGDTQYF
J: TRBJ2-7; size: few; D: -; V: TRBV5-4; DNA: TGTGCCAGCAGCCCTGGGGCGGGGAACCACTACGAGCAGTACTTC; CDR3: CASSPGAGNHYEQYF
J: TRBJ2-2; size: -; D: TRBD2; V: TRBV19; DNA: TGTGCCAGTAGTATCAAGGGACTAGCGGGAGTTTGGACCGGGGAGCTGTTTTTT; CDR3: CASSIKGLAGVWTGELFF
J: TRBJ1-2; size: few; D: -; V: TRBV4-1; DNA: TGCGCCAGCAGCCAAGGGCTAGATTATGGCTACACCTTC; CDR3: CASSQGLDYGYTF
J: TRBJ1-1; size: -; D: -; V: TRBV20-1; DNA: TGCAGTCCCTTCTTGAGTGAAGCTTTCTTT; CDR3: CSPFLSEAFF
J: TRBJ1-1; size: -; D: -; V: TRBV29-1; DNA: TGCAGCGTTACTGACAGCAGGAACACTGAAGCTTTCTTT; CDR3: CSVTDSRNTEAFF
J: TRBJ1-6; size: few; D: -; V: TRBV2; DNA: TGTGCCAGCAGCCGACAGTCTCTAGATTCACCCCTCCACTTT; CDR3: CASSRQSLDSPLHF
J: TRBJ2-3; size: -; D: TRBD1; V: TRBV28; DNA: TGTGCCAGCAAGCCGACAGGGGGGTTGACAGATACGCAGTATTTT; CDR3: CASKPTGGLTDTQYF
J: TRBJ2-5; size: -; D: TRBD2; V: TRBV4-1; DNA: TGCGCCAGCAGCCAAGAAACTAGCGGGCCGACCCGGAAACAAGAGACCCAGTACTTC; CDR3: CASSQETSGPTRKQETQYF
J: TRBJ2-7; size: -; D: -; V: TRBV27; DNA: TGTGCCAGCAGTTTAAGGCAGGGCCCCTACGAGCAGTACTTC; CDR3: CASSLRQGPYEQYF
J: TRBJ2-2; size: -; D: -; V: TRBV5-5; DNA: TGTGCCAGCAGTGGAACAGCCTTCAACACCGGGGAGCTGTTTTTT; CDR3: CASSGTAFNTGELFF
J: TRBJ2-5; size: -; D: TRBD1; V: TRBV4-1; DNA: TGCGCCAGCAGCCAAGGCTTCACCGGGACAGGGGTGGAGACCCAGTACTTC; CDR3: CASSQGFTGTGVETQYF
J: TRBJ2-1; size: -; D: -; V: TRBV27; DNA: TGTGCCAGCACACCGGGTCCGCCATACAATGAGCAGTTCTTC; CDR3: CASTPGPPYNEQFF
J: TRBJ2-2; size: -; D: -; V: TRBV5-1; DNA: TGCGCCAGCAGTACGGGGGACACCGGGGAGCTGTTTTTT; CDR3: CASSTGDTGELFF
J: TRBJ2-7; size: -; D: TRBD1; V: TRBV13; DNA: TGTGCCAGCAGCTCGGGACAGTCTCTTCCCGAGCAGTACTTC; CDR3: CASSSGQSLPEQYF
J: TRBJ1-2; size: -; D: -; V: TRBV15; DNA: TGTGCCACCAGCAGAGATAGACAAAGGCTTACTGGCTACACCTTC; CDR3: CATSRDRQRLTGYTF
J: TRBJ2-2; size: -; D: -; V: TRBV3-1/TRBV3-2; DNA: TGTGCCAGCAGCCAAGCAAACAGTTACACCGGGGAGCTGTTTTTT; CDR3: CASSQANSYTGELFF
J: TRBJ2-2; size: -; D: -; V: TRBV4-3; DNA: TGCGCCAGCAGCCAACATTCGCGCAGGGGAACCACCGGGGAGCTGTTTTTT; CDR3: CASSQHSRRGTTGELFF
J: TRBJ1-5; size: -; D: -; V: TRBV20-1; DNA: TGCAGTGCTAGTGATATCGGGACATTTGGTCAGCCCCAGCATTTT; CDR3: CSASDIGTFGQPQHF
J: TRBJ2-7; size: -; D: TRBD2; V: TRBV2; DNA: TGTGCCAGCAAATTGGAGGGAGGGATTTACGAGCAGTACTTC; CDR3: CASKLEGGIYEQYF
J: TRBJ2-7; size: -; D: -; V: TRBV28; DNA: TGTGCCAGCAGTCTCGCCTACGAGCAGTACTTC; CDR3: CASSLAYEQYF
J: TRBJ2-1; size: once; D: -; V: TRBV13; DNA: TGTGCCAGCAGCTTATCTGCTAGAAGCTCCTACAATGAGCAGTTCTTC; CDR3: CASSLSARSSYNEQFF
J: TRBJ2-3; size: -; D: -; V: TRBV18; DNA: TGTGCCAGCTCACCGCGGGGAGGTATCACAGATACGCAGTATTTT; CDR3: CASSPRGGITDTQYF
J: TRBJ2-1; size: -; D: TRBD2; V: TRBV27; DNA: TGTGCCAGCAGTCCCAGACTAGCGGAATACAATGAGCAGTTCTTC; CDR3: CASSPRLAEYNEQFF
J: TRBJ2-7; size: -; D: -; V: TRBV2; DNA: TGTGCCAGCAGTGAACAGGGGATGAACGAGCAGTACTTC; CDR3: CASSEQGMNEQYF
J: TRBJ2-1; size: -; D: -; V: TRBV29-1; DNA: TGCAGCGTTGAAGTGCGGGTAAATGAGCAGTTCTTC; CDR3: CSVEVRVNEQFF
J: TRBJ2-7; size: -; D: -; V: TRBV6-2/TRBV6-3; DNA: TGTGCCAGCAGTTACCACGCAGGCGAGCAGTACTTC; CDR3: CASSYHAGEQYF
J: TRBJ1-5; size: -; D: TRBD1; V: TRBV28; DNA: TGTGCCAGCAGTCTCATCAGGGGGGCGAATCAGCCCCAGCATTTT; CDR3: CASSLIRGANQPQHF
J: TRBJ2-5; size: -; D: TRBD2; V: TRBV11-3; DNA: TGTGCCAGCAGCTTACGGACTAGCGAAGAGACCCAGTACTTC; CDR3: CASSLRTSEETQYF
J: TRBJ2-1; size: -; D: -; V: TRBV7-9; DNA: TGTGCCAGCAGCCCCTGGACAGAGCCTTACAATGAGCAGTTCTTC; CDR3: CASSPWTEPYNEQFF